This TCR beta chain was sequenced in a study of T cell responses to AZD1222 COVID-19 vaccine. Method: immunoSEQ multiplex PCR; TCRdb's copy keeps in-frame clones and lacks some. The data show roughly 86,000 clones, approximately 92% seen once. The study, taken as a whole, reports: The breadth and depth of Spike-specific TCRs increased once two AZD1222 doses had been given. Nearly half of spike-specific TCRs reportedly target variant regions that are unmutated in the B.1.351 and B.1.1.7 variants. The span of vaccine-associated CD4 TCRs extended across spike, with dominance at 160-218 and 743-854. Clonal diversity may have been underestimated in mostly white British donors.

Germline-derived CDR1 and CDR2 are LNHDA and SQIVND (reference sequence). Losses at the gene ends were 6 bases for V and 0 bases for J; bases not matched to a gene: 12. CDR3 length: 17 residues. About this clone: The antigen remains undetermined.

J is TRBJ2-7 and V is TRBV19; 9 bases agree with TRBD1. The clonotype was recovered from an adult in good health. The specimen comprised peripheral blood, sampled on day 0 of AZD1222 vaccination. CDR3 in DNA: TGTGCCAGTAGCGGGGCGGGACAGGGCCATTCCTCCTACGAGCAGTACTTC. Protein product: CASSGAGQGHSSYEQYF.